These 23 T cell receptor beta chains came from one sample sequenced in a study of regulatory T cells in long-lasting Graves disease. Stated time point: newly diagnosed GD, antithyroid drugs for less than 3 months. With RNA extracted from PBMCs as input, the TCR library was made. Building the TCR beta libraries relied on iRepertoire HTBI primers, and CDR3 regions underwent Arm-PCR. Via MiXCR, TCRdb re-called the multiplex PCR reads, giving one row per CDR3 protein. The sample records hundreds of thousands of distinct CDR3 sequences, over 15% being singletons. The source material was peripheral blood mononuclear cells (PBMCs), sampled at new diagnosis, from a patient treated with antithyroid drugs. These receptors were taken from a female donor with Graves disease.

This chain connects TRBV5-1 to TRBJ1-1; D is undetermined. Germline V gene lookup returns CDR1 SGHRS and CDR2 YFSETQ. Trimming took 3 bases from V and 8 from J, leaving 11 bases between them. The CDR3 contains 12 residues. This CDR3 is CASSSPPAEAFF. The DNA for the CDR3 is TGCGCCAGCAGCTCACCCCCCGCGGAAGCTTTCTTT. Full variable domain (remainder filled in from reference TRBV5-1 and TRBJ1-1): KAGVTQTPRYLIKTRGQQVTLSCSPISGHRSVSWYQQTPGQGLQFLFEYFSETQRNKGNFPGRFSGRQFSNSRSEMNVSTLELGDSALYLCASSSPPAEAFFGQGTRLTVV.

At least ten counts were recorded for this clonotype. The chain links TRBV2 to TRBJ2-5; D is ambiguous. There are 18 residues in the CDR3. The germline V gene has CDR1 SNHLY and CDR2 FYNNEI. Trimming removed 4 bases from V and 4 bases from J, with 25 bases in between. The CDR3 is CASSASTFSHSGTETQYF. DNA of the CDR3: TGTGCCAGCAGTGCGAGTACCTTTTCGCATTCGGGTACAGAGACCCAGTACTTC.

At least ten counts were recorded for this clonotype. This chain connects TRBV7-2 to TRBJ2-5; 9 bases fit TRBD2. After removal of 2 bases from V and 5 bases from J, the junction contained 9 bases not matched to a gene. Germline V CDR1 and CDR2: SGHTA, FQGNSA. The CDR3 has 16 residues. Here the CDR3 reads CASSLPLAGALETQYF. CDR3 in DNA: TGTGCCAGCAGCTTACCATTAGCGGGAGCGTTGGAGACCCAGTACTTC. Full variable domain (rest looked up from reference TRBV7-2 and TRBJ2-5): GAGVSQSPSNKVTEKGKDVELRCDPISGHTALYWYRQSLGQGLEFLIYFQGNSAPDKSGLPSDRFSAERTGGSVSTLTIQRTQQEDSAVYLCASSLPLAGALETQYFGPGTRLLVL.

Concerning this clonotype: This is likely an artifact of a read error, given a far larger clone one base away. The chain links TRBV7-9 to TRBJ1-6; D might be TRBD1 (5 bases). Germline CDR1 and CDR2: SEHNR and FQNEAQ (reference sequence). This CDR3 spans 15 amino acids. CDR3 loop: CTSSLERTFNSPLHF. The CDR3 region has the DNA TGTACCAGCAGCTTAGAGCGGACATTCAATTCACCCCTCCACTTT.

There are many counts of this clonotype. V gene TRBV7-9 combines with J gene TRBJ1-3, with D possibly TRBD1 on 5 matching bases. Trimming pared 2 bases from V and 2 bases from J, leaving 10 bases between. The CDR3 is made up of 15 amino acids. Germline V gives CDR1 SEHNR, CDR2 FQNEAQ (reference sequence). The CDR3 DNA sequence: TGTGCCAGCAGCTTAAATACAGGCACTGGAAACACCATATATTTT. Its translation is CASSLNTGTGNTIYF.

The count of this clonotype is one. At one of its ends the junction is not consistent with the germline gene, which may arise from a read error. This chain links TRBV2 with TRBJ2-4; TRBD1 might be the D (5 bases). CDR1 SNHLY and CDR2 FYNNEI come from the germline V gene. The CDR3 contains 15 residues. The CDR3 DNA is TGTGCCAGCAGTGGCCCCACACGGGCCGCGGACATTCAGTGCTTC. This gives the protein CASSGPTRAADIQCF.

This clonotype appeared a few times. A much more abundant neighbour one base away suggests this may be a read error. This chain links TRBV12-5 with TRBJ2-3; 7 bases agree with TRBD2. Germline-derived CDR1 and CDR2 are LGHNT and FRNRAP. V lost 5 bases, J lost 7 bases, and 9 bases stayed unmatched. The CDR3 covers 14 residues. The CDR3 reads CASGPAGALNTQYF. DNA for the CDR3: TGTGCTAGTGGTCCGGCGGGAGCTTTAAATACGCAGTATTTT.

In this sample, this clonotype turned up many times. V and J are TRBV12-3 or TRBV12-4 and TRBJ1-5; D is undetermined. The CDR3 has 12 amino acids. The V end lost 5 bases, the J end lost 7 bases, and 9 bases lay between the germline ends. CDR3 coding DNA: TGTGCCAGCAGTCCCAGGAAGCAGCCCCAGCATTTT. Translating it yields CASSPRKQPQHF.

This clonotype was observed many times. The chain links TRBV12-3 or TRBV12-4 to TRBJ1-2; 7 positions match TRBD1. CDR3 size: 15 residues. Trimming took 5 bases from V and 4 from J; bases not matched to a gene: 10. CDR3 residues: CASSPPGQPPYGYTF. The CDR3 DNA is TGTGCCAGCAGTCCCCCGGGACAGCCCCCCTATGGCTACACCTTC.

This clonotype was seen at least ten times. V usage is TRBV12-3 or TRBV12-4 and J usage is TRBJ2-3; D might be TRBD2 (5 bases). The CDR3 is made up of 14 amino acids. V was shortened by 6 bases and J by 2 bases, with 12 bases between the two germline ends. The CDR3 DNA follows: TGTGCCAGCAGCCCCTTAGCGATCACAGATACGCAGTATTTT. Amino acid sequence: CASSPLAITDTQYF.

This clonotype was found many times. This chain connects TRBV28 to TRBJ1-2; possible D gene TRBD1, 6 bases. This CDR3 spans 14 amino acids. CDR1 and CDR2 (germline): MDHEN, SYDVKM. Between the trimmed V and J ends, which lost 2 bases and 5 bases, there was a span of 12 bases. CDR3 DNA sequence: TGTGCCAGCAGTTTAAGGGGGATGAAATATGGCTACACCTTC. Amino acids: CASSLRGMKYGYTF.

This clonotype was counted at least ten times. The V and J genes are TRBV19 and TRBJ1-5, with D maybe TRBD1 (5 bases). CDR1 is LNHDA and CDR2 is SQIVND in the germline V gene (reference sequence). The length of the CDR3 is 15 residues. The V gene lost 6 bases and the J gene lost 7 bases, with 19 bases spanning the gap. The chain's CDR3 is CASRRASGSIQPQHF. CDR3 DNA: TGTGCCAGTAGAAGGGCGTCAGGGTCGATACAGCCCCAGCATTTT.

V is TRBV5-5 and J is TRBJ2-6, with D possibly TRBD2 on 6 matching bases. The CDR3 contains 15 residues. V was shortened by 5 bases and J by 4 bases, with 13 bases between the two germline ends. Per the germline V gene, CDR1 is SGHKS and CDR2 is YYEKEE (reference sequence). The CDR3 is CASRPAGFGANVLTF. The CDR3 DNA is TGTGCCAGCAGACCGGCGGGGTTCGGGGCCAACGTCCTGACTTTC.

The J gene is TRBJ2-1, the V gene TRBV12-3 or TRBV12-4; D is ambiguous. This CDR3 is built from 15 residues. V lost 2 bases and J lost 0, with 8 bases in between. CDR3 protein: CASSLKVHSYNEQFF. Written as DNA, the CDR3 is TGTGCCAGCAGTTTAAAGGTGCACTCCTACAATGAGCAGTTCTTC.

This clonotype turned up a few times. CDR3 in DNA: TGTGCCAGCAGACCTGGGACTTCGCGCGGGGATGAGCAGTTCTTC. This encodes CASRPGTSRGDEQFF. The rearrangement uses TRBV28 and TRBJ2-1; a weak D match, TRBD2 (6 bases). V gave up 6 bases and J gave up 8 bases, with 20 bases separating them. The CDR3 contains 15 residues. Germline-derived CDR1 and CDR2 are MDHEN and SYDVKM.

This clonotype was counted a few times. J is TRBJ1-2 and V is TRBV6-5; 7 nucleotides align to TRBD1. Germline values: CDR1 MNHEY, CDR2 SVGAGI. CDR3 length: 20 amino acids. Trimming took 2 bases from V and 1 from J; bases not matched to a gene: 19. CDR3 nucleotides: TGTGCCAGCAGTTACCAAGAGAGTACCGGGACAGTCGAGTTTAACTATGGCTACACCTTC. Its protein product is CASSYQESTGTVEFNYGYTF.

This clonotype has at least ten counts. The chain links TRBV10-3 to TRBJ2-5, with a possible D match to TRBD2 (6 bases). The V gene's germline CDR1 is ENHRY and CDR2 SYGVKD. The CDR3 covers 15 residues. The V and J ends lost 10 bases and 2 bases respectively, with 20 bases between them. CDR3 region: CATGGTDGGQETQYF. In DNA, the CDR3 is TGTGCCACTGGGGGGACCGATGGAGGGCAAGAGACCCAGTACTTC.

This clonotype showed up many times. The gene calls are TRBV6-5 and TRBJ2-7, with 12 bases identical to TRBD2. CDR1 is MNHEY, CDR2 SVGAGI, per germline. The CDR3 runs to 20 residues. Losses at the gene ends were 1 base for V and 1 base for J; bases not matched to a gene: 14. The CDR3 DNA follows: TGTGCCAGCAGTTACTGGGGGCAAGTACTAGCGGGAGGACAATCCTACGAGCAGTACTTC. Translating gives CASSYWGQVLAGGQSYEQYF.

This clonotype was observed at least ten times. The gene calls are TRBV9 and TRBJ2-7; 8 bases are a match to TRBD1. The CDR3 totals 15 residues. Germline assignment: CDR1 SGDLS and CDR2 YYNGEE. The ends lost 4 bases at V and 3 bases at J; junction bases unmatched: 9. For the CDR3, the DNA is TGTGCCAGCAGCTTAGCTGCTGACAGGGGCTACGAGCAGTACTTC. It codes for CASSLAADRGYEQYF.

The gene calls are TRBV6-2 or TRBV6-3 and TRBJ2-1; D is undetermined. The ends were cut back, 5 bases at V and 9 bases at J, with 17 bases in the middle. The germline V gene encodes CDR1 MNHEY and CDR2 SVGEGT. The CDR3 contains 14 residues. CDR3 protein: CASSEDHLMPEQFF. In DNA form, the CDR3 reads TGTGCCAGCAGTGAAGATCACTTGATGCCTGAGCAGTTCTTC.

This clonotype was counted many times. The genes are TRBV7-2 and TRBJ2-4; D is possibly TRBD2 (5 bases). The CDR3 loop spans 13 amino acids. Germline lookup yields CDR1 SGHTA and CDR2 FQGNSA. Trimming removed 3 bases at V and 7 bases at J, with 10 bases between. Here the CDR3 DNA reads TGTGCCAGCAGCTTGAGGGCTTGGAACATTCAGTACTTC. Its translation is CASSLRAWNIQYF.

This clonotype showed up just a few times. This chain connects TRBV27 to TRBJ1-5; D remains unclear. The CDR3 totals 14 residues. Trimming pared 5 bases from V and 6 bases from J, leaving 14 bases between. Looked up from germline, CDR1 is MNHEY and CDR2 is SMNVEV (reference sequence). The CDR3 DNA is TGTGCCAGCAGTCTGGAGAGCCGGGGTCAGCCCCAGCATTTT. Translation gives CASSLESRGQPQHF.

This clonotype was counted ten times or more. V is TRBV7-2 and J is TRBJ2-7; the D is unclear. The CDR3 has 12 residues. The germline gives CDR1 SGHTA, CDR2 FQGNSA. V was trimmed by 4 bases and J by 6 bases, leaving 10 bases between them. In DNA, the CDR3 is TGTGCCAGCAGCTCCTCGCGGATCGAGCAGTACTTC. Its protein is CASSSSRIEQYF. Using reference TRBV7-2 and TRBJ2-7 for the parts outside the CDR3, the full variable domain is GAGVSQSPSNKVTEKGKDVELRCDPISGHTALYWYRQSLGQGLEFLIYFQGNSAPDKSGLPSDRFSAERTGGSVSTLTIQRTQQEDSAVYLCASSSSRIEQYFGPGTRLTVT.